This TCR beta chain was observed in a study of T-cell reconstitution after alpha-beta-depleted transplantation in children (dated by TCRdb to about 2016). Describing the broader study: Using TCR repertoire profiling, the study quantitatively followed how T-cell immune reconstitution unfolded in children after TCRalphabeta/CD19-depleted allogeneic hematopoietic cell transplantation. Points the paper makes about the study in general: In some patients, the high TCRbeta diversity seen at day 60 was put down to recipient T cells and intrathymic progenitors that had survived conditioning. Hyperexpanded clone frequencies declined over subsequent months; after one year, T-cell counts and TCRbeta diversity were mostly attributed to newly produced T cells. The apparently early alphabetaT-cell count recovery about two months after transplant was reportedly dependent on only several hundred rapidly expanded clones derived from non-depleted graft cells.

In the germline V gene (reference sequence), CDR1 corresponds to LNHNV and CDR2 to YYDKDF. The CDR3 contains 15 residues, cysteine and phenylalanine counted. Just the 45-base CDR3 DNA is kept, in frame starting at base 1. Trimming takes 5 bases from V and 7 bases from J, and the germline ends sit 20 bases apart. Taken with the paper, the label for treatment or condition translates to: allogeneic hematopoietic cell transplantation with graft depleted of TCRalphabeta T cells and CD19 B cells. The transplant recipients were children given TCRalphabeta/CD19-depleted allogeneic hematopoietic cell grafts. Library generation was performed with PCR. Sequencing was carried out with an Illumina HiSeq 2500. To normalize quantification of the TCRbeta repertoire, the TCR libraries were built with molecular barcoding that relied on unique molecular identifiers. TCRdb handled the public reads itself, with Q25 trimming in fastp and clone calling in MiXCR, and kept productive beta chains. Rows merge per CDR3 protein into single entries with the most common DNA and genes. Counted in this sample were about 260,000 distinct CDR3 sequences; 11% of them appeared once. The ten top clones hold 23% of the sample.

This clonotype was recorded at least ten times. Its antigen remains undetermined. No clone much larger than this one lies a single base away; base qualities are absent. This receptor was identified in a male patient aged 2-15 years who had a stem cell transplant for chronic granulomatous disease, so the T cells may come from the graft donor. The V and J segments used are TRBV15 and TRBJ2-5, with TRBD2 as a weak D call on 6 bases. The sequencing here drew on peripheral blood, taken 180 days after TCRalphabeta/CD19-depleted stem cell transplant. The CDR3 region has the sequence CATSVGGTRQGTQYF. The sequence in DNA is TGTGCCACCAGCGTCGGGGGAACCCGGCAGGGGACCCAGTACTTC.